This T cell receptor beta chain was sequenced for a study of T cell repertoires in cytomegalovirus infection. For the study at large: It can be stated that public TCR beta signatures indicated CMV infection as well as a matching HLA type.

This clonotype was counted many times. Its target is not known. The germline gives CDR1 SQVTM, CDR2 ANQGSEA. Trimming pared 4 bases from V and 0 bases from J, leaving 6 bases between. This CDR3 has 12 amino acids. Study conclusions and caveats: People with CMV and the relevant HLA were identified by cumulative public TCR beta family frequency. The response measured ex vivo was dominated by TCR beta clonotypes (HLA-C-restricted and CMV-specific).

One entry per CDR3 protein results from TCRdb running MiXCR on the reads. The sample lists almost 300,000 distinct CDR3 sequences; 9.6% were seen once. The source is a human donor in good health (CMV status not recorded). Some clones in this sample may be carry-over from other donors' samples. This chain uses TRBV29-1 with TRBJ2-5, with unresolved D. The source material was PBMCs. This CDR3 reads CSVVANQETQYF. The CDR3 bases are TGCAGCGTTGTCGCCAACCAAGAGACCCAGTACTTC.